This passage covers 31 T cell receptor beta chains from one sample sequenced in a study of blood T cell repertoires in COVID-19. TCRdb's table, derived via immunoSEQ multiplex PCR, lists solely in-frame clones and lacks some. The sample has 200,000 to 250,000 clones, about 85% seen once. Sequenced material: peripheral blood. These receptor sequences come from a man between 50 and 59 years old who had recovered from COVID-19.

The chain recombines TRBV29-1 with TRBJ2-7; TRBD1 matches at 9 bases. CDR1 SQVTM and CDR2 ANQGSEA come from the germline V gene. The V and J ends lost 6 bases and 2 bases, in that order; junction bases with no gene match: 5. The length of the CDR3 is 13 residues. The CDR3 sequence: CSVRGDRAYEQYF. The CDR3 nucleotides read TGCAGCGTGAGGGGGGACAGGGCCTACGAGCAGTACTTC.

CDR3 DNA: TGTGCCAGCAGCCTTGGGACTAGCGGGCTATTCTACGAGCAGTACTTC. This codes for CASSLGTSGLFYEQYF. The chain uses TRBV7-9 and TRBJ2-7; 12 bases are a match to TRBD2. Per germline, CDR1 SEHNR and CDR2 FQNEAQ (reference sequence). Losses at the gene ends were 5 bases for V and 3 bases for J; bases not matched to a gene: 8. The CDR3 consists of 16 residues.

The chain links TRBV18 to TRBJ2-7; perhaps TRBD2 as D (5 bases). The CDR3 sequence is 14 residues long. V gave up 3 bases and J gave up 2 bases, with 11 bases separating them. CDR1 KGHSH and CDR2 LQKENI come from the germline V gene. The CDR3: CASSPPGSPYEQYF. The CDR3 region has the DNA TGTGCCAGCTCACCCCCGGGAAGTCCCTACGAGCAGTACTTC.

The chain uses TRBV3-1 (or the pseudogene TRBV3-2) and TRBJ2-5, with D tentatively TRBD1 (5 bases). In germline, CDR1 is LGHDT, CDR2 YNNKEL (reference sequence). This CDR3 has 15 residues. The germline V and J ends were trimmed by 4 bases and 1 base, with 13 bases remaining between them. The CDR3, as DNA: TGTGCCAGCAGCCTTAGAAGGGGTTTCCAAGAGACCCAGTACTTC. This encodes CASSLRRGFQETQYF.

This chain links TRBV7-9 with TRBJ2-7, with TRBD2 identical over 8 bases. V gave up 6 bases and J gave up 2 bases; unmatched junction bases: 6. The CDR3 loop spans 14 amino acids. The germline gives CDR1 SEHNR, CDR2 FQNEAQ (reference sequence). CDR3 loop: CASSIAGNAYEQYF. The CDR3 nucleotides are TGTGCCAGCAGTATAGCGGGGAATGCCTACGAGCAGTACTTC.

This chain connects TRBV28 to TRBJ2-2, with 8 bases fitting TRBD1. Per the germline V gene, CDR1 is MDHEN and CDR2 is SYDVKM. V was pared by 5 bases and J by 4 bases, with 9 bases of the junction left unmatched. The CDR3 has 16 amino acids. The CDR3 here is CASSITGTGGTGELFF. CDR3 in DNA: TGTGCCAGCAGTATTACCGGGACAGGTGGCACCGGGGAGCTGTTTTTT.

The chain uses TRBV7-6 and TRBJ1-3, with 10 positions matching TRBD1. V gave up 1 base and J gave up 2 bases; unmatched junction bases: 8. This CDR3 region has 18 residues. Germline V gene data show CDR1 as SGHVS and CDR2 as FNYEAQ. The CDR3 DNA reads TGTGCCAGCAGCTTAGAGGCCCGGACAGGGGGAACTGGAAACACCATATATTTT. Amino acids: CASSLEARTGGTGNTIYF.

The V and J genes are TRBV11-2 and TRBJ2-7; D gene unclear. Trimming shortened V by 5 bases and J by 4 bases, and 9 bases separated the two germline ends. The CDR3 has 12 amino acids. CDR1 is SGHAT and CDR2 is FQNNGV in the germline V gene. CDR3 bases: TGTGCCAGCAGCGGTACTCGGTACGAGCAGTACTTC. Protein: CASSGTRYEQYF.

This sequence joins TRBV19 and TRBJ1-5, with a possible D match to TRBD1 (6 bases). V lost 5 bases, J lost 5 bases, and 19 bases lay in between. This CDR3 contains 16 residues. CDR1 is LNHDA, CDR2 SQIVND, per germline (reference sequence). CDR3: CASSPTRDNNDQPQHF. The CDR3 region has the DNA TGTGCCAGTAGTCCTACCCGGGACAACAACGATCAGCCCCAGCATTTT. Filled out from reference TRBV19 and TRBJ1-5, the complete variable domain reads DGGITQSPKYLFRKEGQNVTLSCEQNLNHDAMYWYRQDPGQGLRLIYYSQIVNDFQKGDIAEGYSVSREKKESFPLTVTSAQKNPTAFYLCASSPTRDNNDQPQHFGDGTRLSIL.

V gene TRBV11-2 combines with J gene TRBJ2-7; 12 bases match TRBD2. V lost 5 bases, J lost 4 bases, and 6 bases stayed unmatched. CDR1 is SGHAT and CDR2 is FQNNGV in the germline V gene. The CDR3 has 15 residues. The CDR3 region is CASSPRLAGEYEQYF. Written as DNA, the CDR3 is TGTGCCAGCAGCCCCCGACTAGCGGGAGAGTACGAGCAGTACTTC.

This clone was seen a few times. The CDR3 is CAGQTPGTGGSGELFF. The CDR3 bases are TGTGCCGGACAGACGCCCGGGACAGGGGGCTCCGGGGAGCTGTTTTTT. V gene TRBV2 combines with J gene TRBJ2-2; 12 nucleotides align to TRBD1. After removal of 11 bases from V and 6 bases from J, the junction contained 13 bases not matched to a gene. Germline-derived CDR1 and CDR2 are SNHLY and FYNNEI. The CDR3 runs to 16 residues.

The rearrangement joins TRBV18 to TRBJ1-6, with 7 positions matching TRBD1. Trimming removed 1 base from V and 10 bases from J; junction bases left unmatched: 4. Germline loops: CDR1 KGHSH, CDR2 LQKENI. This CDR3 contains 14 residues. The DNA of the CDR3 is TGTGCCAGCTCACCACAGGGGGCGGACTCACCCCTCCACTTT. It is translated as CASSPQGADSPLHF.

This clone was seen just once. The chain combines TRBV24-1 with TRBJ2-4; 7 bases match TRBD1. After removal of 3 bases from V and 11 bases from J, the junction contained 6 bases not matched to a gene. This CDR3 region has 13 residues. Germline-derived CDR1 and CDR2 are KGHDR and SFDVKD. CDR3 bases: TGTGCCACCAGTGATCGACAGGGTATAGTTCAGTACTTC. Its protein is CATSDRQGIVQYF.

This rearrangement joins TRBV5-3 to TRBJ2-1, with TRBD1 matching over 11 bases. TRBV5-3 qualifies as an ORF whose function is uncertain. The CDR3 covers 19 residues. The junction had 20 bases not matched to a gene; V was cut back by 6 bases and J by 6 bases. CDR3 nucleotide sequence: TGTGCCAGAACATCCAAACCCGGGACAGGGGGACTCGGGAGCAATGAGCAGTTCTTC. Amino acids: CARTSKPGTGGLGSNEQFF.

The V and J genes are TRBV10-2 and TRBJ2-3; 9 bases are a match to TRBD1. The J segment lost 5 bases and the V segment lost 7 bases, leaving 16 bases of the junction unmatched. From germline, CDR1 is WSHSY and CDR2 SAAADI. CDR3 length equals 17 residues. CDR3 protein: CASTTEVGTGNVDTQYF. The CDR3 bases are TGCGCCAGCACTACAGAAGTTGGGACAGGGAATGTAGATACGCAGTATTTT.

V is TRBV7-2 and J is TRBJ2-2, with TRBD1 matching over 7 bases. The V and J ends lost 2 bases and 3 bases, in that order; junction bases with no gene match: 3. Germline values: CDR1 SGHTA, CDR2 FQGNSA. The CDR3 spans 15 residues. The CDR3: CASSLSQGYTGELFF. The CDR3 region has the DNA TGTGCCAGCAGCTTATCACAGGGGTACACCGGGGAGCTGTTTTTT.

The rearrangement links TRBV7-6 to TRBJ2-2, with 7 bases matching TRBD2. The CDR3 is made up of 15 amino acids. V lost 5 bases and J lost 6; bases outside the gene matches: 9. The V gene's germline CDR1 is SGHVS and CDR2 FNYEAQ. CDR3 region: CASSRTSVGAGELFF. CDR3 DNA: TGTGCCAGCAGCCGTACTAGCGTGGGGGCCGGGGAGCTGTTTTTT.

The chain has TRBV10-3 and TRBJ2-7, with 7 bases fitting TRBD2. The CDR3 consists of 16 residues. CDR1 and CDR2 from the germline V gene are ENHRY and SYGVKD. J was trimmed by 6 bases and V by 0 bases; bases with no gene match: 11. The CDR3 region has the DNA TGTGCCATCAGTGAGTCGATCGGGGCGGGAGTAAGCGAGCAGTACTTC. It translates to CAISESIGAGVSEQYF.

The chain has TRBV2 and TRBJ1-1; a possible D gene is TRBD1 (5 bases). Germline CDR1 SNHLY, CDR2 FYNNEI. The CDR3 totals 13 residues. Between the trimmed V and J ends, which lost 6 bases and 2 bases, there was a span of 10 bases. The CDR3 DNA is TGTGCCAGCAGCGGCGACAGTAACACTGAAGCTTTCTTT. It translates to CASSGDSNTEAFF. The complete variable domain, with remaining parts taken from reference TRBV2 and TRBJ1-1, reads EPEVTQTPSHQVTQMGQEVILRCVPISNHLYFYWYRQILGQKVEFLVSFYNNEISEKSEIFDDQFSVERPDGSNFTLKIRSTKLEDSAMYFCASSGDSNTEAFFGQGTRLTVV.

This chain links TRBV9 with TRBJ2-1; TRBD2 matches at 15 bases. The germline CDR1 and CDR2 sequences are SGDLS and YYNGEE. This CDR3 comprises 16 residues. Trimming cost V 3 bases and J 9 bases; bases outside gene matches: 7. The CDR3 region has the DNA TGTGCCAGCAGCGCCGGGACTAGCGGGAGGACCGTTGAGCAGTTCTTC. Its translation: CASSAGTSGRTVEQFF.

The chain uses TRBV27 and TRBJ2-1; TRBD2 aligns across 11 bases. V was clipped by 4 bases and J by 3 bases; unmatched bases: 11. There are 18 residues in the CDR3. Looked up from germline, CDR1 is MNHEY and CDR2 is SMNVEV (reference sequence). In nucleotides, the CDR3 is TGTGCCAGCAGTTATAACGGAGTTGGGACTAGCGGCTACAATGAGCAGTTCTTC. The encoded protein is CASSYNGVGTSGYNEQFF.

This chain uses TRBV7-9 with TRBJ2-7; 9 nucleotides line up with TRBD2. Looked up from germline, CDR1 is SEHNR and CDR2 is FQNEAQ (reference sequence). Losses at the gene ends were 1 base for V and 7 bases for J; bases not matched to a gene: 11. The CDR3 extends over 16 amino acids. The CDR3 DNA reads TGTGCCAGCAGCTTAGGCGTTGCGGGAGGGCCGGGAGAGCAGTACTTC. It specifies CASSLGVAGGPGEQYF. Based on the CDR3 plus reference TRBV7-9 and TRBJ2-7, the full variable domain is DTGVSQNPRHKITKRGQNVTFRCDPISEHNRLYWYRQTLGQGPEFLTYFQNEAQLEKSRLLSDRFSAERPKGSFSTLEIQRTEQGDSAMYLCASSLGVAGGPGEQYFGPGTRLTVT.

The CDR3 DNA reads TGTGCCAGCAGCGTAGGACAGGTCAATTCACCCCTCCACTTT. This codes for CASSVGQVNSPLHF. The chain has TRBV9 and TRBJ1-6, with D possibly TRBD1 on 6 matching bases. V lost 0 bases and J lost 7, with 8 bases in between. Germline CDR1 reads SGDLS; CDR2 reads YYNGEE. The CDR3 extends over 14 amino acids.

Notes on this clone: Mismatch with germline at one junction end may stem from a read error. V gene TRBV15 combines with J gene TRBJ2-7; TRBD1 matches at 10 bases. Germline V gene sequence: CDR1 LNHNV, CDR2 YYDKDF (reference sequence). The CDR3 has 13 amino acids. The CDR3 sequence: CATGTGDSHEQYF. CDR3 in DNA: TGTGCCACCGGGACAGGGGACTCCCACGAGCAGTACTTC. Drawing the rest from reference TRBV15 and TRBJ2-7, the complete variable domain is DAMVIQNPRYQVTQFGKPVTLSCSQTLNHNVMYWYQQKSSQAPKLLFHYYDKDFNNEADTPDNFQSRRPNTSFCFLDIRSPGLGDTAMYLCATGTGDSHEQYFGPGTRLTVT.

This sequence joins TRBV10-3 and TRBJ2-7, with 8 bases that match TRBD2. The CDR3 covers 16 residues. Germline CDR1 reads ENHRY; CDR2 reads SYGVKD. J gave up 6 bases and V 3 bases, and 13 bases lay outside the gene matches. The CDR3 region is CAISDPRTSSVSEQYF. DNA of the CDR3: TGTGCCATCAGTGACCCGAGGACTAGCTCGGTGAGCGAGCAGTACTTC.

The CDR3 sequence is CATSREQGLETQYF. The CDR3 bases are TGTGCCACCAGCAGAGAACAGGGCTTGGAGACCCAGTACTTC. This sequence joins TRBV15 and TRBJ2-5, with D perhaps TRBD1 (6 bases). Germline-derived CDR1 and CDR2 are LNHNV and YYDKDF (reference sequence). The CDR3 extends over 14 amino acids. V lost 0 bases and J 5 bases, leaving 10 bases between the germline ends.

This sequence joins TRBV28 and TRBJ2-7, with 8 nucleotides matching TRBD1. The germline V gene encodes CDR1 MDHEN and CDR2 SYDVKM. Trimming at V came to 6 bases and at J to 6 bases, leaving 10 bases not matched to a gene. CDR3 length: 14 amino acids. The DNA for the CDR3 is TGTGCCAGCAGGCTACAGGGGGTACGTGGCGAGCAGTACTTC. Amino acid sequence: CASRLQGVRGEQYF.

V is TRBV7-8 and J is TRBJ2-6, with a weak D call TRBD2 (5 bases). CDR1 SGHVS and CDR2 FQNEAQ come from the germline V gene. The V end was cut by 6 bases, the J end by 4 bases, with 7 bases between. The CDR3 length is 13 residues. CDR3 amino acids: CASRRAGANVLTF. CDR3 nucleotides: TGTGCCAGCAGGAGGGCCGGGGCCAACGTCCTGACTTTC.

V and J are TRBV18 and TRBJ2-1, with 7 positions matching TRBD1. The J segment lost 8 bases and the V segment lost 3 bases, leaving 10 bases of the junction unmatched. Germline CDR1 and CDR2: KGHSH and LQKENI. There are 15 residues in the CDR3. The CDR3 DNA is TGTGCCAGCTCACCTCCAGACAGGGCTGGCGATGAGCAGTTCTTC. Translation gives CASSPPDRAGDEQFF.

J is TRBJ2-1 and V is TRBV30, with 9 bases lining up with TRBD2. The CDR3 loop spans 13 amino acids. CDR1 GTSNPN and CDR2 SVGIG come from the germline V gene (reference sequence). V lost 1 base and J lost 9; bases outside the gene matches: 4. The CDR3 loop reads CAWSGSGSGEQFF. In DNA form, the CDR3 reads TGTGCCTGGAGTGGTAGCGGGAGCGGTGAGCAGTTCTTC.

The V and J genes are TRBV6-6 and TRBJ1-1; possibly TRBD1 for D (5 bases). Germline values: CDR1 MNHNY, CDR2 SVGAGI (reference sequence). CDR3 size: 16 residues. V lost 0 bases, J lost 1 base, and 12 bases lay in between. CDR3 bases: TGTGCCAGCAGTTACTCGATAAGGGGCGAGAACACTGAAGCTTTCTTT. This codes for CASSYSIRGENTEAFF.